This TCR beta chain comes out of a study of T cells after yellow fever vaccination. Study-level information: Any fraction with a low cell number was prepared using SMART-Seq v4 Ultra Low Input.

Study-wide findings and caveats: A weaker but faster secondary response was observed, peaking on day 5 versus 15. Sorted repertoires could include abundant contaminating clonotypes from bulk cells.

TCR cDNA, made by 5'RACE template switching, carried an added universal primer site and UMIs. MiXCR, run by TCRdb on the 5' RACE reads, gives a single entry per CDR3 protein. The sample carries about 32,000 distinct CDR3 sequences, over 9.5% recorded once. Germline V gene lookup returns CDR1 SGHVS and CDR2 FQNEAQ. The ends lost 8 bases at V and 5 bases at J; junction bases unmatched: 5. The CDR3 covers 12 residues. This clonotype was recorded only once. The chain recombines TRBV7-8 with TRBJ2-5; TRBD1 matches at 7 bases. The source was PBMCs, either bulk or a sorted T-cell subset (CD4+, CD8+, memory, or dextramer-sorted; not recorded which), collected more than 13 days after the first yellow fever vaccination. This receptor was taken from a man younger than 35 who received the YFV17D yellow fever vaccine. CDR3 nucleotide sequence: TGTGCCAGCGGACGGGACAGTGAGACCCAGTACTTC. The encoded protein is CASGRDSETQYF.